The T cell receptor beta chain described here comes from a study of blood T cell repertoires in COVID-19. Overall study context: From the United States, Italy and Spain came samples of acute and convalescent COVID-19. PBMCs, B-cell-depleted T cells, or T cells provided the cDNA or gDNA that made up the material.

Germline V gene lookup returns CDR1 MDHEN and CDR2 SYDVKM. V lost 3 bases to trimming and J lost 1 base, with 6 bases between them. This CDR3 has 14 residues. The authors' processing: Cell counts per sample came from amplifying reference gene primers. The protocol was immunoSEQ multiplex PCR, while the TCRdb copy is restricted to in-frame clones and leaves out a portion. The DNA gave D and trimming, while V, J and clone size come from that table. The sample has about 170,000 clones, 80% to 85% seen once. The J gene is TRBJ2-2, the V gene TRBV28; D is unresolved. The origin of this receptor is a human donor with acute or convalescent COVID-19. The donor label of this sample is uncertain. The sequencing sample was made of peripheral blood. The CDR3 loop is CASSFSGNTGELFF. The CDR3 coding sequence is TGTGCCAGCAGTTTTTCAGGGAACACCGGGGAGCTGTTTTTT.